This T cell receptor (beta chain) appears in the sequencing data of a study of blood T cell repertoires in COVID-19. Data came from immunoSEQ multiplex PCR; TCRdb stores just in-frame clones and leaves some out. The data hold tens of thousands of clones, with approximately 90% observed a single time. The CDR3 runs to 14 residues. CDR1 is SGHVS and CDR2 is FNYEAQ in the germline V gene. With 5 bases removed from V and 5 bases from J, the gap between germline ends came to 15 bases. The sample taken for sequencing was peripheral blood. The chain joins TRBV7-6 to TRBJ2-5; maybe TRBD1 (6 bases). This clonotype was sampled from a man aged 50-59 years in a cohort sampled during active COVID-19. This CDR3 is CASSLSGVPETQYF. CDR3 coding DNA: TGTGCCAGCAGCCTCTCAGGGGTCCCCGAGACCCAGTACTTC. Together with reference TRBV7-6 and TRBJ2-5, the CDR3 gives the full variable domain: GAGVSQSPRYKVTKRGQDVALRCDPISGHVSLYWYRQALGQGPEFLTYFNYEAQQDKSGLPNDRFSAERPEGSISTLTIQRTEQRDSAMYRCASSLSGVPETQYFGPGTRLLVL.